Included here is one T cell receptor beta chain sequence, with context. Profiled with immunoSEQ multiplex PCR; TCRdb holds only in-frame clones, not every one. The table shows hundreds of thousands of clones, with 80% to 90% occurring only once. The CDR3 is 15 amino acids. The V end was cut by 3 bases, the J end by 5 bases, with 17 bases between. Per germline, CDR1 SGHKS and CDR2 YYEKEE (reference sequence). This sample is part of a study of shared T cell receptors in the human thymus. The sample was also linked to a second study, of human thymus T cells. Per that study: Among unrelated individuals, related research reported thymic repertoires that overlapped highly.

The rearrangement uses TRBV5-5 and TRBJ1-2; D not certain. The sequence was collected from a girl under two years old with a congenital heart defect. Sequencing input: thymocytes. This CDR3 is CASSSCRPPRYGYTF. The CDR3 DNA reads TGTGCCAGCAGCTCCTGTCGGCCGCCTAGGTATGGCTACACCTTC. Variable domain in full (rest from reference TRBV5-5 and TRBJ1-2): DAGVTQSPTHLIKTRGQQVTLRCSPISGHKSVSWYQQVLGQGPQFIFQYYEKEERGRGNFPDRFSARQFPNYSSELNVNALLLGDSALYLCASSSCRPPRYGYTFGSGTRLTVV.